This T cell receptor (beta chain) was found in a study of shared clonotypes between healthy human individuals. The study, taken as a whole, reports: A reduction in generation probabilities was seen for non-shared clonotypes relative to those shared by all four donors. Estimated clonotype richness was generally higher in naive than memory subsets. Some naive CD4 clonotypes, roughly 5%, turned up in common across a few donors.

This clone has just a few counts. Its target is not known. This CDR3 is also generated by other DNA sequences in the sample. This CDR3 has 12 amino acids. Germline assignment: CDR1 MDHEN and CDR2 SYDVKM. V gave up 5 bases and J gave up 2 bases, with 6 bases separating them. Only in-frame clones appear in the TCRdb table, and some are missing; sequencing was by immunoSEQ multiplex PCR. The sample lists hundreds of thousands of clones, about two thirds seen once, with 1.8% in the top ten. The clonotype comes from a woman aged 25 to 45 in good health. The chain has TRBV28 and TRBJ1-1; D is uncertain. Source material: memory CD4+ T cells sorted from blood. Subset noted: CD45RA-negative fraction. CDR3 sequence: CASSPINTEAFF. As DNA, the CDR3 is TGTGCCAGCAGTCCGATAAACACTGAAGCTTTCTTT.